The sequence of this T cell receptor beta chain was determined in a study of cytomegalovirus exposure and HLA in healthy donors (dated by TCRdb to about 2017). Study-level background: In an earlier analysis of some 550 of the donors, 276 Gb of sequence data and roughly 100 million unique TCR beta sequences from about 180 million T cells were reported. An early release that covered roughly 600 HLA-typed donors contained approximately 300 gigabases of sequencing data and tens of millions of unique TCR sequences. The genetic ancestry cluster associated with self-reported Caucasian donors included about four fifths of the 398 genotyped donors. The aim of the study was to test whether cataloging public T cell receptors could identify signatures of past pathogen exposure. The study profiled the T cell repertoires of about 640 subjects by immunosequencing and related them to cytomegalovirus serostatus. Along with the 666-subject first cohort, a separate validation cohort of over 90 different subjects was used. To predict cytomegalovirus infection status, the study combined high-throughput TCR immunosequencing, statistical association of individual TCRs with disease status, and machine learning. In a later analysis, previously published TCR beta repertoires from 600 to 850 donors were re-analyzed and high-resolution HLA genotyping was added so that TCR occurrence patterns could be studied. Rather than using new phenotypic data, the later analysis identified candidate immune exposures from TCR beta sequences and from how often those sequences occurred across donors. An earlier analysis of 587 of the donors applied high-throughput TCR beta sequencing to assess whether each TCR beta V gene segment acted as functional or pseudogenic. Donor age, sex, ethnicity and CMV serostatus were compiled alongside the repertoire data. Genome-wide SNP genotypes for about 65% of the 666 donors were used in a later genetic analysis, which treated that subset as a discovery cohort. Every repertoire in the discovery cohort had been generated on one and the same sequencing platform. HLA typing included class I and class II loci at four-digit resolution. Typing coverage differed by locus: A, B, C, DRB1 and DQB1 were typed in roughly 629-640 donors, DQA1 in 522, DPA1 in 606, and DPB1 in just under 480. Because of strong linkage in the cohort, a few DR-DQ haplotypes were treated as single units for association and clustering. Among some 400 genotyped donors of the cohort, an average of about 220,000 unique TCR beta nucleotide sequences was sequenced per donor, of which approximately 19% were non-productive.

From the cysteine up to the phenylalanine, the CDR3 has a length of 14 residues. Just CDR3 DNA is preserved here, 42 bases in frame from base 1. CDR1 and CDR2, per the germline V gene, are ENHRY and SYGVKD. Ends trimmed: V by 4 bases, J by 0 bases; bases unmatched to a gene: 2. Libraries were made using the immunoSEQ multiplex PCR assay. For the multiplex PCR, a mixture combining 60 forward primers for TCR Vbeta segments and 13 reverse primers for TCR Jbeta segments was used. The CDR3 region of rearranged TCR beta genes was amplified from genomic DNA with a multiplex PCR assay. On the Illumina HiSeq System, the amplified TCR beta libraries were sequenced as 87-base-pair reads. The authors' pipeline ran thus. A later analysis tallied 75 million to 95 million unique TCR beta chains across the 550 to 850 repertoires, and around 12 million of those chains were shared by two or more donors. Raw reads were error-corrected and collapsed into unique sequences by a nearest-neighbor algorithm in which closely related sequences were merged to remove PCR and sequencing errors. V, D and J gene segments were assigned by aligning CDR3 sequences to IMGT reference sequences. Each retained sequence needed at least a six-nucleotide match to both a V gene segment and a J gene segment. Rearrangements were called productive when the CDR3 lacked stop codons and stayed in frame with V and J; all others were non-productive. Following IMGT convention, CDR3 was defined as the stretch from the second conserved V-encoded cysteine up to the conserved J-encoded phenylalanine. The earlier analysis of about 620 of the donors excluded sequences that lacked an unambiguous match to a single V gene segment. An earlier analysis of roughly 590 of the donors called V segments functional above 56.7% productive rearrangements and segregating when the between-donor standard deviation exceeded 5%. A statistical classification framework was developed to diagnose cytomegalovirus status using the catalog of TCR beta chain sequences. In a later analysis, V and J genes were assigned by comparing TCR nucleotide sequences against IMGT/GENE-DB human TR gene sequences. Using the TCRdist pipeline, a later analysis assigned CDR3 sequences along with most-parsimonious VDJ recombination scenarios. A later analysis defined each TCR beta chain by its CDR3 amino acid sequence plus V-gene family, and excluded reads lacking a unique V-gene family. In a later analysis, fewer than 600 highly shared, low-generation-probability nucleotide sequences were removed to address suspected cross-contamination and a sequencing artifact. A later analysis calculated a clonal expansion index for each public chain from normalized within-repertoire ranks of inferred template counts. In a later analysis, generation probabilities were computed with a VDJ recombination model fitted to out-of-frame rearrangements, and the resulting probabilities were checked against IGoR. In a later analysis, TCR-TCR, TCR-HLA and TCR-CMV co-occurrence was scored with hypergeometric tests, and a repertoire-size bias correction was applied to TCR pairs. A later analysis estimated false discovery rates by permuting HLA or CMV assignments 20 times. In a later analysis, co-occurring TCRs were grouped using DBSCAN, with TCRdist sequence similarity added in when clustering inside HLA-allele-positive subsets. Repertoires with fewer than 30,000 or more than 120,000 public chains were left out of co-occurrence clustering, as were five repertoires with anomalous nucleotide sharing. Held by TCRdb, this immuneACCESS table contains in-frame sequences only and omits some clones. Under half of the omission traces to an unresolved V gene where checked; the cause of the rest is unknown. V and J calls and clone size are given by that table; D and trimming were obtained from the DNA. The table held for this sample gives 150,000 or so clones. In total, the top ten clones hold less than 2% of the sample.

In total, roughly 670 healthy bone marrow donors made up the cohort. Cohort members were all nominally healthy when sampled, although unrecorded immune exposures were likely present. The donor was CMV seronegative and was included in the group of several hundred seronegative cohort members. A peripheral blood sample was collected from each donor, and TCR beta sequencing was performed on peripheral blood mononuclear cells. Genomic DNA was extracted from the blood cell samples with the Qiagen DNeasy Blood Extraction Kit. General study outcomes and caveats: The 87-base-pair reads could not distinguish some IMGT-functional V segments, including TRBV6-2 and TRBV6-3, so those segments were excluded. The cohort was sequenced for TCR beta chains only, and without alpha or paired-chain data the features that could be detected were limited. An association between a missense DCLRE1C variant and V-gene and J-gene trimming of TCR beta chains was found in a later genetic analysis and replicated in an independent cohort. HLA typing was unavailable for some donors at each locus, so association tests used only the typed subset. Roughly uniform sequencing depth across donors was assumed in presence/absence analyses, although this assumption may not hold. Most TCR sequences were seen in very few donors, while some public TCRs were found in many individuals. A later analysis found that TCR association rates varied across HLA loci, with DRB1 alleles showing the most associated TCRs and HLA-C alleles the fewest. The earlier analysis of almost 600 of the donors excluded 15 to 20 rarely observed V segments, including chromosome 9 orphons, because counts were too low. When HLA alleles, especially DR and DQ, strongly co-occurred, attributing TCR associations to individual alleles was difficult. In a later analysis, 16,951 TCR beta sequences were associated with specific HLA alleles at a false discovery rate of 0.05. In a later analysis, HLA-associated TCR beta chains were found to be more clonally expanded and to have lower generation probabilities than equally common non-associated chains. According to a later genetic analysis, donors in an Asian-associated ancestry cluster had fewer N-insertions in productive TCRs than the roughly 660-donor mean. A cluster of highly shared sequence variants was judged likely to represent a technical artifact of the sequencing pipeline. An earlier analysis of 450 to 750 of the donors showed that most TCR beta V segments appeared in productive rearrangements either about 87% or about 30% of the time, which broadly matched IMGT annotations. According to a later analysis, most CMV-associated TCR beta chains appeared to be HLA-restricted, and the HLA associations seemed to be driven largely by CMV exposure. A total of 150 to 200 TCR beta chains were listed by the study as associated with cytomegalovirus. A further reported finding was that TCR beta sequences accurately predicted the HLA-A and HLA-B alleles for most subjects in the first cohort. Three of the identified cytomegalovirus-associated TCR beta chains were confirmed in vitro to be specific for cytomegalovirus antigens. Correlated functional status among segregating V segments might reflect linkage disequilibrium, but an unknown experimental factor could not be ruled out. Cytomegalovirus status was reported to be diagnosed by the classifier with high specificity and sensitivity in both the original and validation cohorts. The authors suggested that the approach could potentially be generalized to other disease states and immunological phenotypes. The only immune exposure information available for the cohort was CMV serostatus. In a later analysis, several top co-occurrence clusters were reported to appear linked to parvovirus B19, influenza, CMV and Epstein-Barr virus.

Remarks on this clone: Its recognized antigen is unknown.

This receptor chain uses TRBV10-3 and TRBJ2-7; 8 junctional bases match TRBD2. Sequenced sample: PBMCs. This sequence was found in a man aged 18-30 years in good health and CMV-seronegative. The nucleotides read TGTGCCATCAGTGTAGGGACTAGCTCCTACGAGCAGTACTTC. This is translated as CAISVGTSSYEQYF.